What follows describes a single T cell receptor (beta chain). Its antigen is undetermined. Data came from immunoSEQ multiplex PCR; TCRdb stores just in-frame clones and leaves some out. Here the sample spans about 150,000 clones, about nine tenths being singletons. CDR3 size: 15 residues. CDR1 is SGDLS and CDR2 is YYNGEE in the germline V gene. V lost 0 bases and J lost 8, with 12 bases in between. This specimen belongs to a study of T cell responses to AZD1222 COVID-19 vaccine. Study findings and constraints: A reported finding is that nearly half of spike-specific TCRs target unmutated variant regions. The span of vaccine-associated CD4 TCRs extended across spike, with dominance at 160-218 and 743-854.

The TCR was taken from an adult in good health. The starting material was peripheral blood, obtained on day 0 of AZD1222 vaccination. The V call is TRBV9, the J call TRBJ1-6, with a weak D call TRBD1 (5 bases). CDR3 DNA: TGTGCCAGCAGCGTAGGACACCCCAGGGATTCACCCCTCCACTTT. It is translated as CASSVGHPRDSPLHF.